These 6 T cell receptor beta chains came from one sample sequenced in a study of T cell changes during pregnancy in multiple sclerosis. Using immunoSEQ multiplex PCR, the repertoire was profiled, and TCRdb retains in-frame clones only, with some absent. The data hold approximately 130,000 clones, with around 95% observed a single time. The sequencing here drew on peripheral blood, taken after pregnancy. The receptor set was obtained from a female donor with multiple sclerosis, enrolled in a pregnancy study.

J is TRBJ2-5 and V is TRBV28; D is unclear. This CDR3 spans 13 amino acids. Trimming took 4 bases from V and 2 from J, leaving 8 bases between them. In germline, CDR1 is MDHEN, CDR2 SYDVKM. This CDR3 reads CASSSPRQETQYF. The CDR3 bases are TGTGCCAGCAGTTCACCCCGGCAAGAGACCCAGTACTTC.

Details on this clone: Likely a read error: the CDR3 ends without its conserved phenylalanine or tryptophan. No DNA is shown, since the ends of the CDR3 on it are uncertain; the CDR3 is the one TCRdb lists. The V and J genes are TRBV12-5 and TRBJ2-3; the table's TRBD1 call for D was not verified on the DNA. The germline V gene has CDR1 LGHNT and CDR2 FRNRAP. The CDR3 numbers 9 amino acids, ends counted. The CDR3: CASVKDWGV.

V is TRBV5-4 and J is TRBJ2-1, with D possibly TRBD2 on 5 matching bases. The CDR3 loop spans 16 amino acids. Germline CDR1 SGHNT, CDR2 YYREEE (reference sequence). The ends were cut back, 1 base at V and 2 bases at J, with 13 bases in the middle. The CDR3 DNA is TGTGCCAGCAGCTTGCCGGGGAGAATAACCTACAATGAGCAGTTCTTC. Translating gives CASSLPGRITYNEQFF.

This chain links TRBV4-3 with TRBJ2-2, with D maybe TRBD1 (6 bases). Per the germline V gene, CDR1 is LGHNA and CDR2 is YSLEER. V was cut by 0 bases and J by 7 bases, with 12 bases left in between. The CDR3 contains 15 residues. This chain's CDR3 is CASSQDPRTVGELFF. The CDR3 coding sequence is TGCGCCAGCAGCCAAGATCCCCGGACAGTCGGGGAGCTGTTTTTT.

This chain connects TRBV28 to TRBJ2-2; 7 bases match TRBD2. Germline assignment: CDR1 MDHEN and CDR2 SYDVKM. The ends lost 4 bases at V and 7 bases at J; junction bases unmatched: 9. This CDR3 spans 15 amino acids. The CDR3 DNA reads TGTGCCAGCAGTTCGCCAGTCCTAGCGGTCGGGGAGCTGTTTTTT. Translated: CASSSPVLAVGELFF.

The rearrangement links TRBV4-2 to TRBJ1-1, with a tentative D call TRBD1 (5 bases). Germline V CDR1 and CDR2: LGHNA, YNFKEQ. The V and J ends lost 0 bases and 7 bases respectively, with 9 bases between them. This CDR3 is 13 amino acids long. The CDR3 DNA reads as TGTGCCAGCAGCCAAGATTGGGGGGGTGAAGCTTTCTTT. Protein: CASSQDWGGEAFF.